What follows are 13 T cell receptor beta chains derived from one specimen sequenced in a study of T cell repertoires in cytomegalovirus infection. Their antigens are not known. Each CDR3 protein gets one entry after TCRdb re-called the reads with MiXCR. Here the sample spans 700,000 to 850,000 distinct CDR3 sequences, approximately 29% being singletons. Sequences were derived from cultured CD8+ T cells from PBMCs, sampled from culture after CMV antigen stimulation. These receptors all come from a human donor in good health (CMV status not recorded). Some clones in this sample may be carry-over from other donors' samples.

This clonotype has just a few counts. The rearrangement uses TRBV27 and TRBJ2-3; possibly TRBD2 for D (6 bases). Trimming cost V 7 bases and J 2 bases, with 13 bases left between them. Per germline, CDR1 MNHEY and CDR2 SMNVEV (reference sequence). The CDR3 covers 14 residues. CDR3 amino acids: CASTLGLSTDTQYF. DNA of the CDR3: TGTGCCAGCACCCTGGGACTGTCCACAGATACGCAGTATTTT.

In its sample, this clonotype was seen a few times. This sequence joins TRBV6-6 and TRBJ1-2, with D maybe TRBD1 (6 bases). This CDR3 is built from 13 residues. Trimming left V 10 bases short and J 8 bases short, with 20 bases between. Germline loops: CDR1 MNHNY, CDR2 SVGAGI (reference sequence). The CDR3, as DNA: TGTGCCACCCTACAGGGATTTGTCGACGGCTACACCTTC. Translated: CATLQGFVDGYTF.

Only a few counts were recorded for this clonotype. This chain connects TRBV7-6 to TRBJ1-2; D is perhaps TRBD1 (6 bases). The V end was cut by 2 bases, the J end by 5 bases, with 15 bases between. Germline CDR1 reads SGHVS; CDR2 reads FNYEAQ. The CDR3 is 15 residues long. CDR3 DNA: TGTGCCAGCAGCTTAATCGACAGGATGCATTATGGCTACACCTTC. As protein: CASSLIDRMHYGYTF. Looking up the rest from reference TRBV7-6 and TRBJ1-2 gives the full variable domain: GAGVSQSPRYKVTKRGQDVALRCDPISGHVSLYWYRQALGQGPEFLTYFNYEAQQDKSGLPNDRFSAERPEGSISTLTIQRTEQRDSAMYRCASSLIDRMHYGYTFGSGTRLTVV.

The chain uses TRBV10-3 and TRBJ2-7; TRBD2 agrees at 9 bases. This CDR3 spans 19 amino acids. The V segment lost 1 base and the J segment 2 bases; nucleotides outside the gene matches: 15. Germline CDR1 and CDR2: ENHRY and SYGVKD. The CDR3 loop reads CAISEWVGSGGPATYEQYF. DNA for the CDR3: TGTGCCATCAGTGAGTGGGTGGGTAGCGGGGGCCCCGCAACCTACGAGCAGTACTTC.

This clonotype was detected once. CDR3 amino acids: CSASDRDTGELFF. The CDR3 DNA is TGCAGTGCTTCCGACAGGGACACCGGGGAGCTGTTTTTT. The chain uses TRBV20-1 and TRBJ2-2; 7 positions agree with TRBD1. The CDR3 has 13 amino acids. CDR1 is DFQATT, CDR2 SNEGSKA, per germline (reference sequence). Trimming at V came to 5 bases and at J to 3 bases, leaving 3 bases not matched to a gene.

The rearrangement uses TRBV4-1 and TRBJ2-7; D remains unclear. This CDR3 is 15 amino acids long. The germline CDR1 and CDR2 sequences are MGHRA and YSYEKL. V lost 0 bases, J lost 5 bases, and 14 bases lay in between. The CDR3 loop reads CASSQDAQPMDEQYF. The CDR3 nucleotides read TGCGCCAGCAGCCAAGATGCACAGCCTATGGACGAGCAGTACTTC.

The genes are TRBV3-1 and TRBJ2-3, with 8 bases matching TRBD1. V shed 6 bases, J shed 3 bases, and the junction held 14 bases outside the gene matches. Germline V gene data show CDR1 as LGHDT and CDR2 as YNNKEL (reference sequence). CDR3 length: 17 amino acids. In nucleotides, the CDR3 is TGTGCCAGCAGGCATAAAATCAGGGGGCAGGAGACAGATACGCAGTATTTT. Residues: CASRHKIRGQETDTQYF.

This clonotype was detected only a few times. The rearrangement joins TRBV4-1 to TRBJ2-5; D is possibly TRBD1 (5 bases). Trimming pared 4 bases from V and 0 bases from J, leaving 12 bases between. Germline assignment: CDR1 MGHRA and CDR2 YSYEKL. CDR3 length: 15 residues. The CDR3 DNA reads TGCGCCAGCAGCCTAATTTGGGGCGACCAAGAGACCCAGTACTTC. It encodes CASSLIWGDQETQYF.

This clonotype was counted between two and nine times. This chain links TRBV4-2 with TRBJ2-3; 11 nucleotides match TRBD2. The germline V gene encodes CDR1 LGHNA and CDR2 YNFKEQ. J gave up 6 bases and V 0 bases, and 14 bases lay outside the gene matches. There are 19 residues in the CDR3. The CDR3 sequence: CASSQEFPRLAGMGDTQYF. The CDR3 nucleotides are TGTGCCAGCAGCCAAGAATTCCCCCGACTAGCGGGGATGGGGGATACGCAGTATTTT.

This clonotype was observed a few times. The rearrangement links TRBV27 to TRBJ1-2, with D hard to call. V was cut by 6 bases and J by 4 bases, with 12 bases left in between. The CDR3 totals 13 residues. Germline CDR1 is MNHEY and CDR2 is SMNVEV (reference sequence). CDR3 amino acids: CASSRSTAYGYTF. The DNA for the CDR3 is TGTGCCAGCAGCCGCAGCACTGCCTATGGCTACACCTTC.

The J gene is TRBJ1-2, the V gene TRBV6-6, with a tentative D call TRBD1 (6 bases). The CDR3 contains 15 residues. Germline assignment: CDR1 MNHNY and CDR2 SVGAGI (reference sequence). The V end lost 0 bases, the J end lost 4 bases, and 12 bases lay between the germline ends. The CDR3 region has the DNA TGTGCCAGCAGTTACTCGGGGGCTTCTACCTATGGCTACACCTTC. Translation: CASSYSGASTYGYTF.

The chain couples TRBV6-5 to TRBJ2-1; TRBD2 matches 7 bases. This CDR3 has 15 residues. Trimming removed 0 bases from V and 7 bases from J; junction bases left unmatched: 6. Per germline, CDR1 MNHEY and CDR2 SVGAGI. CDR3 sequence reads: CASSYSALAENEQFF. The CDR3 DNA reads TGTGCCAGCAGTTACTCGGCGCTAGCGGAGAATGAGCAGTTCTTC.

The table lists this clonotype with a few counts. The chain combines TRBV7-2 with TRBJ2-7; 8 bases agree with TRBD1. V shed 1 base, J shed 2 bases, and the junction held 4 bases outside the gene matches. The CDR3 runs 15 residues. Germline V CDR1 and CDR2: SGHTA, FQGNSA. CDR3 residues: CASSLGQGAAYEQYF. The DNA for the CDR3 is TGTGCCAGCAGCTTAGGCCAGGGGGCAGCCTACGAGCAGTACTTC.